The next 9 T cell receptor beta chains were all read from a single sample in a study of blood T cell repertoires in COVID-19. The method was immunoSEQ multiplex PCR; TCRdb's version includes in-frame clones alone and lacks a portion of them. The sample has approximately 400,000 clones, 81% seen once. The sequenced material came from peripheral blood. The source is a human donor with acute or convalescent COVID-19. The donor label of this sample is uncertain.

The chain joins TRBV18 to TRBJ2-6, with 8 bases that match TRBD1. V dropped 4 bases and J dropped 2; count of bases not matched to a gene: 4. The CDR3 totals 16 residues. CDR1 is KGHSH, CDR2 LQKENI, per germline. DNA for the CDR3: TGTGCCAGCTCACAAGTACAGGGGGCTGGGGCCAACGTCCTGACTTTC. This codes for CASSQVQGAGANVLTF. Supplemented by reference TRBV18 and TRBJ2-6, the full variable domain reads NAGVMQNPRHLVRRRGQEARLRCSPMKGHSHVYWYRQLPEEGLKFMVYLQKENIIDESGMPKERFSAEFPKEGPSILRIQQVVRGDSAAYFCASSQVQGAGANVLTFGAGSRLTVL.

CDR3 region: CASETGGELFF. The CDR3 nucleotides read TGTGCCAGCGAGACGGGCGGGGAGCTGTTTTTT. The chain combines TRBV7-9 with TRBJ2-2; D remains unclear. The germline V gene has CDR1 SEHNR and CDR2 FQNEAQ (reference sequence). The CDR3 is made up of 11 amino acids. V gave up 8 bases and J gave up 7 bases, with 8 bases separating them.

The chain uses TRBV27 and TRBJ1-1; maybe TRBD1 (6 bases). Between the trimmed V and J ends, which lost 2 bases and 1 base, there was a span of 14 bases. This CDR3 comprises 16 residues. The germline V gene has CDR1 MNHEY and CDR2 SMNVEV (reference sequence). The CDR3, as DNA: TGTGCCAGCAGTTTAGAGCGTTGGGACAAGAACACTGAAGCTTTCTTT. Translating it yields CASSLERWDKNTEAFF.

This clone was seen a few times. This chain links TRBV12-3 or TRBV12-4 with TRBJ2-2; TRBD1 might be the D (6 bases). The CDR3 extends over 13 amino acids. The V end lost 5 bases, the J end lost 6 bases, and 10 bases lay between the germline ends. CDR3 sequence: CASSTGPAGELFF. As DNA, the CDR3 is TGTGCCAGCAGTACAGGGCCCGCCGGGGAGCTGTTTTTT.

This clone was counted a single time. In DNA form, the CDR3 reads TGCAGCGTTGGACAGGGTCGGTACACTGAAGCTTTCTTT. The encoded protein is CSVGQGRYTEAFF. V usage is TRBV29-1 and J usage is TRBJ1-1; the match to TRBD1 covers 7 bases. Germline trimming cut 4 bases from V and 3 bases from J; bases unmatched to any gene: 5. Germline V lookup: CDR1 SQVTM, CDR2 ANQGSEA. This CDR3 spans 13 amino acids.

The chain uses TRBV30 and TRBJ1-2; D remains unclear. This CDR3 comprises 15 residues. CDR1 GTSNPN and CDR2 SVGIG come from the germline V gene (reference sequence). V was shortened by 3 bases and J by 3 bases, with 17 bases between the two germline ends. CDR3 loop: CAWSHLAGYDYGYTF. CDR3 DNA: TGTGCCTGGAGCCACTTAGCGGGGTACGACTATGGCTACACCTTC. Variable domain in full (rest from reference TRBV30 and TRBJ1-2): SQTIHQWPATLVQPVGSPLSLECTVEGTSNPNLYWYRQAAGRGLQLLFYSVGIGQISSEVPQNLSASRPQDRQFILSSKKLLLSDSGFYLCAWSHLAGYDYGYTFGSGTRLTVV.

V gene TRBV6-5 combines with J gene TRBJ2-7; D perhaps matches TRBD1 (5 bases). CDR1 and CDR2 (germline): MNHEY, SVGAGI. V lost 6 bases and J 2 bases, leaving 14 bases between the germline ends. This CDR3 is 14 amino acids long. The CDR3 DNA sequence: TGTGCCAGCAGGAGATCAGGGCCCCCCTACGAGCAGTACTTC. As protein: CASRRSGPPYEQYF.

V is TRBV4-2 and J is TRBJ2-7; 11 nucleotides match TRBD1. Germline-derived CDR1 and CDR2 are LGHNA and YNFKEQ. V was pared by 1 base and J by 3 bases, with 2 bases of the junction left unmatched. This CDR3 is 15 amino acids long. The CDR3 region has the DNA TGTGCCAGCAGCCAAGCCGGGACAGGGGGCTACGAGCAGTACTTC. It is translated as CASSQAGTGGYEQYF.

The chain recombines TRBV20-1 with TRBJ2-7, with D perhaps matching TRBD2 (5 bases). The CDR3 contains 14 residues. Trimming removed 3 bases at V and 6 bases at J, with 18 bases between. CDR1 is DFQATT, CDR2 SNEGSKA, per germline (reference sequence). For the CDR3, the DNA is TGCAGTGCTAGTAGTCATCTAGCAGTCTCCGAGCAGTACTTC. Its translation: CSASSHLAVSEQYF.